This is a list of T cell receptor beta chains from one sample in a study of cytomegalovirus exposure and HLA in healthy donors. Clones were sequenced by immunoSEQ multiplex PCR, and TCRdb holds only the in-frame ones, with some missing. Among roughly 140,000 clones listed, around nine tenths were seen once. The sequencing sample was made of PBMCs. All receptors derive from a man between 18 and 35 years old in good health and CMV-seropositive. The CDR3 runs from the conserved cysteine through the conserved F or W. Fields, in order: J gene, V gene, D gene, clone size, CDR3 protein, CDR3 DNA. D genes are given only for firm matches. Size is stated for part of the rows, as once, few or many counts, or as a class when the clone is expanded.

j_call: TRBJ1-3; v_call: TRBV6-6; d_call: -; clone_size: once; cdr3_aa: CASSYGASGNTIYF; cdr3_nt: TGTGCCAGCAGTTACGGGGCCTCTGGAAACACCATATATTTT
j_call: TRBJ1-4; v_call: TRBV19; d_call: -; clone_size: -; cdr3_aa: CASSNILNEKLFF; cdr3_nt: TGTGCCAGTAGTAATATACTTAATGAAAAACTGTTTTTT
j_call: TRBJ2-3; v_call: TRBV14; d_call: TRBD2; clone_size: -; cdr3_aa: CASSPWTSGTDTQYF; cdr3_nt: TGTGCCAGCAGCCCATGGACTAGCGGCACAGATACGCAGTATTTT
j_call: TRBJ1-1; v_call: TRBV6-5; d_call: -; clone_size: -; cdr3_aa: CASSYGGALNTEAFF; cdr3_nt: TGTGCCAGCAGTTACGGGGGGGCCTTGAACACTGAAGCTTTCTTT
j_call: TRBJ2-3; v_call: TRBV9; d_call: TRBD2; clone_size: -; cdr3_aa: CASSAWGTLGGDTQYF; cdr3_nt: TGTGCCAGCAGCGCCTGGGGGACCCTCGGGGGGGATACGCAGTATTTT
j_call: TRBJ1-3; v_call: TRBV4-1; d_call: -; clone_size: -; cdr3_aa: CASSLTGLDTIYF; cdr3_nt: TGCGCCAGCAGCCTCACTGGTTTAGACACCATATATTTT
j_call: TRBJ2-2; v_call: TRBV2; d_call: -; clone_size: -; cdr3_aa: CASSVSGTNTGELFF; cdr3_nt: TGTGCCAGCAGTGTGTCCGGGACGAACACCGGGGAGCTGTTTTTT
j_call: TRBJ2-7; v_call: TRBV30; d_call: TRBD2; clone_size: -; cdr3_aa: CAWSETGGSRDEQYF; cdr3_nt: TGTGCCTGGAGTGAAACGGGGGGATCTCGGGACGAGCAGTACTTC
j_call: TRBJ1-2; v_call: TRBV5-8; d_call: -; clone_size: -; cdr3_aa: CASSLDRGGWNGYTF; cdr3_nt: TGTGCCAGCAGCTTGGACCGGGGGGGGTGGAATGGCTACACCTTC
j_call: TRBJ1-5; v_call: TRBV18; d_call: TRBD1; clone_size: -; cdr3_aa: CASSPLSGQGVAPQHF; cdr3_nt: TGTGCCAGCTCACCACTTTCCGGACAGGGCGTAGCGCCCCAGCATTTT
j_call: TRBJ2-3; v_call: TRBV10-3; d_call: TRBD1; clone_size: -; cdr3_aa: CAVQRDRRTDTQYF; cdr3_nt: TGTGCCGTCCAAAGGGACAGGCGCACAGATACGCAGTATTTT
j_call: TRBJ2-3; v_call: TRBV15; d_call: TRBD2; clone_size: -; cdr3_aa: CATSRDNSGGAGFATDTQYF; cdr3_nt: TGTGCCACCAGCAGAGATAACAGCGGGGGGGCCGGCTTCGCCACAGATACGCAGTATTTT
j_call: TRBJ2-1; v_call: TRBV19; d_call: -; clone_size: -; cdr3_aa: CASSISGSSYNEQFF; cdr3_nt: TGTGCCAGTAGCATTAGCGGAAGCTCCTACAATGAGCAGTTCTTC
j_call: TRBJ1-1; v_call: TRBV6-1; d_call: TRBD1; clone_size: -; cdr3_aa: CASSERDRGTPEAFF; cdr3_nt: TGTGCCAGCAGTGAAAGGGACAGGGGGACCCCTGAAGCTTTCTTT
j_call: TRBJ2-1; v_call: TRBV9; d_call: -; clone_size: -; cdr3_aa: CASSGGDRTYNEQFF; cdr3_nt: TGTGCCAGCAGTGGAGGGGACCGGACCTACAATGAGCAGTTCTTC
j_call: TRBJ2-7; v_call: TRBV6-1; d_call: TRBD1; clone_size: -; cdr3_aa: CASSEEGRGQEQYF; cdr3_nt: TGTGCCAGCAGTGAAGAAGGCAGGGGGCAAGAGCAGTACTTC
j_call: TRBJ2-5; v_call: TRBV2; d_call: -; clone_size: -; cdr3_aa: CASTEWETQYF; cdr3_nt: TGTGCCAGCACCGAGTGGGAGACCCAGTACTTC
j_call: TRBJ1-1; v_call: TRBV6-5; d_call: -; clone_size: once; cdr3_aa: CASSFGGNTEAFF; cdr3_nt: TGTGCCAGCAGTTTTGGGGGCAACACTGAAGCTTTCTTT
j_call: TRBJ1-2; v_call: TRBV6-5; d_call: -; clone_size: -; cdr3_aa: CASTNRLGYTF; cdr3_nt: TGTGCCAGCACCAACCGACTTGGCTACACCTTC
j_call: TRBJ1-4; v_call: TRBV27; d_call: -; clone_size: -; cdr3_aa: CASSLFWGGGEKLFF; cdr3_nt: TGTGCCAGCAGTTTATTTTGGGGGGGAGGTGAAAAACTGTTTTTT
j_call: TRBJ2-5; v_call: TRBV2; d_call: TRBD1; clone_size: many; cdr3_aa: CASSVGTGSSETQYF; cdr3_nt: TGTGCCAGCAGTGTGGGGACAGGGAGTTCGGAGACCCAGTACTTC
j_call: TRBJ2-1; v_call: TRBV30; d_call: -; clone_size: -; cdr3_aa: CAWTLRGGTHNEQFF; cdr3_nt: TGTGCCTGGACCCTTAGGGGCGGGACCCACAATGAGCAGTTCTTC
j_call: TRBJ1-4; v_call: TRBV7-2; d_call: -; clone_size: -; cdr3_aa: CASSLVREGFSRGKLFF; cdr3_nt: TGTGCCAGCAGCTTAGTCCGGGAAGGGTTTTCTCGAGGAAAACTGTTTTTT
j_call: TRBJ1-5; v_call: TRBV7-9; d_call: -; clone_size: -; cdr3_aa: CASSSSGVQPQHF; cdr3_nt: TGTGCCAGCAGCTCCTCGGGGGTTCAGCCCCAGCATTTT
j_call: TRBJ2-7; v_call: TRBV5-4; d_call: TRBD1; clone_size: -; cdr3_aa: CASSLGGQARAYEQYF; cdr3_nt: TGTGCCAGCAGCTTGGGAGGACAGGCGAGGGCCTACGAGCAGTACTTC
j_call: TRBJ1-3; v_call: TRBV15; d_call: -; clone_size: -; cdr3_aa: CATSLDTISGNTIYF; cdr3_nt: TGTGCCACCAGCCTTGACACCATCTCTGGAAACACCATATATTTT
j_call: TRBJ1-2; v_call: TRBV27; d_call: -; clone_size: -; cdr3_aa: CASSLVGGYGYTF; cdr3_nt: TGTGCCAGCAGTTTAGTGGGGGGCTATGGCTACACCTTC
j_call: TRBJ2-7; v_call: TRBV11-3; d_call: -; clone_size: -; cdr3_aa: CASSLLALSYEQYF; cdr3_nt: TGTGCCAGCAGCTTACTAGCGCTGTCCTACGAGCAGTACTTC
j_call: TRBJ2-7; v_call: TRBV5-4; d_call: -; clone_size: once; cdr3_aa: CASSLWGGGYEQYF; cdr3_nt: TGTGCCAGCAGCTTGTGGGGGGGCGGGTACGAGCAGTACTTC
j_call: TRBJ2-2; v_call: TRBV11-3; d_call: TRBD1; clone_size: -; cdr3_aa: CASSLGTGPTGELFF; cdr3_nt: TGTGCCAGCAGCCTAGGGACAGGCCCCACCGGGGAGCTGTTTTTT
j_call: TRBJ2-5; v_call: TRBV5-1; d_call: TRBD2; clone_size: -; cdr3_aa: CASSPRGGVLETQYF; cdr3_nt: TGCGCCAGCAGCCCGAGGGGAGGGGTTCTGGAGACCCAGTACTTC
j_call: TRBJ2-5; v_call: TRBV6-5; d_call: -; clone_size: -; cdr3_aa: CASSSTLEGEGETQYF; cdr3_nt: TGTGCCAGCAGTTCCACCCTTGAGGGGGAAGGAGAGACCCAGTACTTC
j_call: TRBJ2-7; v_call: TRBV21-1; d_call: -; clone_size: -; cdr3_aa: CASSKGGGPTYEQYF; cdr3_nt: TGTGCCAGCAGCAAAGGGGGCGGACCGACCTACGAGCAGTACTTC
j_call: TRBJ2-7; v_call: TRBV10-3; d_call: TRBD1; clone_size: -; cdr3_aa: CAISREDRGLYEQYF; cdr3_nt: TGTGCCATCAGCCGGGAAGACAGGGGGCTCTACGAGCAGTACTTC
j_call: TRBJ1-1; v_call: TRBV10-3; d_call: -; clone_size: once; cdr3_aa: CAISTTGRVTEAFF; cdr3_nt: TGTGCCATCAGTACAACGGGCAGGGTGACTGAAGCTTTCTTT
j_call: TRBJ2-1; v_call: TRBV27; d_call: TRBD2; clone_size: -; cdr3_aa: CASSLSILAGVDEQFF; cdr3_nt: TGTGCCAGCAGTTTATCGATACTAGCGGGAGTAGATGAGCAGTTCTTC
j_call: TRBJ2-3; v_call: TRBV6-6; d_call: -; clone_size: -; cdr3_aa: CASVTKGGGYTDTQYF; cdr3_nt: TGTGCCAGCGTAACTAAAGGGGGGGGGTACACAGATACGCAGTATTTT
j_call: TRBJ1-2; v_call: TRBV11-3; d_call: -; clone_size: -; cdr3_aa: CASSPGNYGYTF; cdr3_nt: TGTGCCAGCAGCCCGGGAAACTATGGCTACACCTTC
j_call: TRBJ1-4; v_call: TRBV27; d_call: -; clone_size: -; cdr3_aa: CASSPMGGSGEKLFF; cdr3_nt: TGTGCCAGCAGTCCGATGGGGGGGAGTGGGGAAAAACTGTTTTTT
j_call: TRBJ1-6; v_call: TRBV7-9; d_call: -; clone_size: few; cdr3_aa: CASSEGWGRNSPLHF; cdr3_nt: TGTGCCAGCAGCGAAGGGTGGGGCCGGAATTCACCCCTCCACTTT
j_call: TRBJ2-7; v_call: TRBV6-1; d_call: TRBD1; clone_size: -; cdr3_aa: CASIYTGGTYEQYF; cdr3_nt: TGTGCCAGCATATACACAGGGGGAACCTACGAGCAGTACTTC
j_call: TRBJ2-7; v_call: TRBV7-8; d_call: -; clone_size: -; cdr3_aa: CASSSYKGPLSYEQYF; cdr3_nt: TGTGCCAGCAGCTCTTATAAGGGGCCCCTCTCCTACGAGCAGTACTTC
j_call: TRBJ2-2; v_call: TRBV5-1; d_call: TRBD1; clone_size: -; cdr3_aa: CASSGNRGIATGELFF; cdr3_nt: TGCGCCAGCAGCGGGAACAGGGGGATCGCCACCGGGGAGCTGTTTTTT
j_call: TRBJ2-1; v_call: TRBV4-2; d_call: -; clone_size: -; cdr3_aa: CASSQGEKPSYNEQFF; cdr3_nt: TGTGCCAGCAGCCAAGGCGAAAAGCCCTCCTACAATGAGCAGTTCTTC
j_call: TRBJ1-1; v_call: TRBV30; d_call: TRBD1; clone_size: -; cdr3_aa: CAWGDRDGEAFF; cdr3_nt: TGTGCCTGGGGAGACAGGGACGGTGAAGCTTTCTTT
j_call: TRBJ2-2; v_call: TRBV9; d_call: -; clone_size: -; cdr3_aa: CASSTTPTGELFF; cdr3_nt: TGTGCCAGCAGCACCACACCCACCGGGGAGCTGTTTTTT
j_call: TRBJ2-7; v_call: TRBV10-1; d_call: TRBD1; clone_size: -; cdr3_aa: CASSEFFGDRMYEQYF; cdr3_nt: TGCGCCAGCAGTGAGTTTTTTGGGGACAGAATGTACGAGCAGTACTTC
j_call: TRBJ2-6; v_call: TRBV10-3; d_call: TRBD1; clone_size: once; cdr3_aa: CAISARGQGAGANVLTF; cdr3_nt: TGTGCCATCAGTGCAAGGGGACAGGGGGCTGGGGCCAACGTCCTGACTTTC
j_call: TRBJ2-1; v_call: TRBV9; d_call: TRBD2; clone_size: once; cdr3_aa: CASSVEASGSLRYNEQFF; cdr3_nt: TGTGCCAGCAGCGTAGAAGCTAGCGGGAGTTTGCGCTACAATGAGCAGTTCTTC
j_call: TRBJ1-5; v_call: TRBV10-1; d_call: TRBD1; clone_size: -; cdr3_aa: CASPRGVYNQPQHF; cdr3_nt: TGCGCCAGCCCCAGGGGGGTCTATAATCAGCCCCAGCATTTT
j_call: TRBJ2-7; v_call: TRBV6-5; d_call: TRBD1; clone_size: -; cdr3_aa: CASSYRGPYEQYF; cdr3_nt: TGTGCCAGCAGCTACAGGGGGCCCTACGAGCAGTACTTC